This T cell receptor (beta chain) is from a study of OX40 agonist ivuxolimab in advanced cancers. Worth noting for this clone: Its antigen is not identified.

The CDR3 loop spans 12 amino acids. V was clipped by 0 bases and J by 12 bases, with 12 bases between them. The V gene's germline CDR1 is LGHNA and CDR2 YNFKEQ. Study results and caveats: There was clonal expansion of CD4+ and CD8+ blood T cells by week 6 at 0.1 to 3.0 mg/kg.

Excluded were patients having autoimmune disease history or systemic immunosuppression. The data were produced by immunoSEQ multiplex PCR, yet TCRdb's version contains in-frame clones alone and is incomplete. The sample has 30,000 to 45,000 clones, about 70% seen once. This receptor was taken from an adult with an advanced solid tumor such as melanoma, head and neck, liver or kidney cancer. The chain carries TRBV4-2 and TRBJ2-7; no clear D gene. The material was CD4+ or CD8+ T cells sorted from blood, obtained in a trial of the OX40 agonist ivuxolimab. CDR3 DNA: TGTGCCAGCAGCCAAGAGAATACAGCTCGGTACGTC. This sequence encodes CASSQENTARYV.